This passage covers 27 T cell receptor beta chains from one sample sequenced in a study of cytomegalovirus exposure and HLA in healthy donors. TCRdb's table, derived via immunoSEQ multiplex PCR, lists solely in-frame clones and lacks some. This sample carries 150,000 to 200,000 clones, approximately 78% of them seen once, and the ten largest clones take over 0.95%. Sequencing was done on a sample of PBMCs. These receptors came from a woman aged 25 to 39 in good health and CMV-seronegative.

The chain has TRBV27 and TRBJ2-1, with 9 bases lining up with TRBD1. The germline CDR1 and CDR2 sequences are MNHEY and SMNVEV (reference sequence). The J segment lost 7 bases and the V segment lost 8 bases, leaving 12 bases of the junction unmatched. The CDR3 runs to 15 residues. This CDR3 reads CASSNLGTGMNEQFF. The CDR3 coding sequence is TGTGCCAGCTCGAACCTGGGGACAGGGATGAATGAGCAGTTCTTC.

This clone has just one count. The chain links TRBV6-5 to TRBJ2-3, with 7 bases lining up with TRBD1. The CDR3 loop spans 14 amino acids. Germline values: CDR1 MNHEY, CDR2 SVGAGI. V was clipped by 1 base and J by 4 bases; unmatched bases: 2. CDR3 amino acids: CASSYFTGADTQYF. The CDR3 region has the DNA TGTGCCAGCAGTTACTTCACAGGGGCAGATACGCAGTATTTT.

This chain links TRBV29-1 with TRBJ1-2, with 8 positions matching TRBD1. With V trimmed by 7 bases and J by 7 bases, 5 bases remained unmatched. The CDR3 covers 11 residues. CDR1 and CDR2 (germline): SQVTM, ANQGSEA. CDR3 protein: CSGGQGGGYTF. The CDR3 nucleotides read TGCAGCGGTGGACAGGGTGGTGGCTACACCTTC.

The rearrangement uses TRBV29-1 and TRBJ2-2; D is possibly TRBD1 (5 bases). Germline loops: CDR1 SQVTM, CDR2 ANQGSEA. The germline V and J ends were trimmed by 5 bases and 8 bases, with 12 bases remaining between them. There are 12 residues in the CDR3. The CDR3 bases are TGCAGCGTTTGGGGCCCGGCGGGGGAGCTGTTTTTT. This sequence encodes CSVWGPAGELFF.

V gene TRBV9 combines with J gene TRBJ2-1; D gene ambiguous. Trimming stripped 0 bases from V and 4 bases from J, with 8 bases between. Germline CDR1 is SGDLS and CDR2 is YYNGEE. The length of the CDR3 is 14 residues. The CDR3 loop is CASSVGSTYNEQFF. CDR3 bases: TGTGCCAGCAGCGTAGGGTCGACTTACAATGAGCAGTTCTTC.

The chain combines TRBV5-1 with TRBJ2-1; 9 bases map to TRBD2. The V and J ends lost 4 bases and 5 bases, in that order; junction bases with no gene match: 10. The CDR3 runs 16 residues. Per germline, CDR1 SGHRS and CDR2 YFSETQ. The CDR3 protein is CASSPPAGGQHNEQFF. The DNA for the CDR3 is TGCGCCAGCAGCCCCCCTGCGGGAGGGCAGCACAATGAGCAGTTCTTC.

This clone showed up just a few times. The chain uses TRBV27 and TRBJ2-6; the match to TRBD1 covers 11 bases. Germline CDR1 reads MNHEY; CDR2 reads SMNVEV (reference sequence). Trimming cost V 6 bases and J 4 bases; bases outside gene matches: 8. This CDR3 has 17 amino acids. CDR3 bases: TGTGCCAGCAGCCCCGGGACAGGGGGAGTAGGGGCCAACGTCCTGACTTTC. Its translation is CASSPGTGGVGANVLTF.

The V gene is TRBV11-2, the J gene TRBJ2-7; D gene ambiguous. Germline CDR1 is SGHAT and CDR2 is FQNNGV. The ends were cut back, 7 bases at V and 0 bases at J, with 10 bases in the middle. The CDR3 loop spans 13 amino acids. CDR3 nucleotide sequence: TGTGCCAGCACCCGAGTGCCCTCCTACGAGCAGTACTTC. Residues: CASTRVPSYEQYF.

The rearrangement joins TRBV5-4 to TRBJ2-7; TRBD1 matches 10 bases. The CDR3 is made up of 15 amino acids. V lost 3 bases to trimming and J lost 6 bases; unmatched junction nucleotides: 9. CDR1 and CDR2 from the germline V gene are SGHNT and YYREEE (reference sequence). CDR3 residues: CASSWDRGVRGEQYF. Here the CDR3 DNA reads TGTGCCAGCAGCTGGGACAGGGGCGTTCGGGGCGAGCAGTACTTC.

This clone was recorded a few times. The chain links TRBV6-5 to TRBJ1-1; a possible D gene is TRBD1 (5 bases). CDR3 length equals 13 residues. V was shortened by 6 bases and J by 1 base, with 9 bases between the two germline ends. CDR1 is MNHEY, CDR2 SVGAGI, per germline. Here the CDR3 reads CASSSRENTEAFF. The CDR3 DNA reads TGTGCCAGCAGCAGCAGGGAGAACACTGAAGCTTTCTTT.

The rearrangement uses TRBV7-2 and TRBJ2-1, with 12 positions matching TRBD2. The CDR3 length is 15 residues. The J segment lost 4 bases and the V segment lost 4 bases, leaving 2 bases of the junction unmatched. The germline CDR1 and CDR2 sequences are SGHTA and FQGNSA. For the CDR3, the DNA is TGTGCCAGCAGCTCGGGACTAGCGGGTTACAATGAGCAGTTCTTC. Its translation is CASSSGLAGYNEQFF.

This chain joins TRBV27 and TRBJ2-1, with 9 bases that match TRBD2. The CDR3 is 14 amino acids. Trimming took 6 bases from V and 6 from J; bases not matched to a gene: 6. Per the germline V gene, CDR1 is MNHEY and CDR2 is SMNVEV (reference sequence). CDR3 region: CASRPAGLANEQFF. The CDR3 region has the DNA TGTGCCAGCAGACCCGCGGGACTAGCCAATGAGCAGTTCTTC.

The table lists this clone with a count of one. This rearrangement joins TRBV29-1 to TRBJ2-4; tentatively, D is TRBD1 (6 bases). Deletions cut 1 base from V and 6 bases from J, with 10 bases between. Germline CDR1 reads SQVTM; CDR2 reads ANQGSEA. The CDR3 is made up of 13 amino acids. The CDR3 nucleotides are TGCAGCGTTGAAGGCCGGACAGTAAACATTCAGTACTTC. Protein sequence: CSVEGRTVNIQYF.

The chain joins TRBV6-6 to TRBJ2-2; TRBD1 is a possible D gene (6 bases). The V gene's germline CDR1 is MNHNY and CDR2 SVGAGI (reference sequence). With 6 bases removed from V and 1 base from J, the gap between germline ends came to 12 bases. The CDR3 totals 15 residues. CDR3 DNA sequence: TGTGCCAGCAGAACAGGGCAGGGGAACACCGGGGAGCTGTTTTTT. Translating it yields CASRTGQGNTGELFF.

As concerns this clone: Other DNA sequences of this sample code for an identical CDR3. The chain uses TRBV29-1 and TRBJ2-1; D is possibly TRBD1 (5 bases). Germline lookup yields CDR1 SQVTM and CDR2 ANQGSEA. This CDR3 region has 13 residues. V was trimmed by 3 bases and J by 6 bases, leaving 12 bases between them. CDR3 coding DNA: TGCAGCGTTGAGGAGTTCAGGGCCAATGAGCAGTTCTTC. This gives the protein CSVEEFRANEQFF.

This sequence joins TRBV10-3 and TRBJ1-1, with D tentatively TRBD1 (6 bases). Germline V gene sequence: CDR1 ENHRY, CDR2 SYGVKD. Trimming took 6 bases from V and 0 from J, leaving 14 bases between them. This CDR3 comprises 15 residues. The chain's CDR3 is CAIRENGQLNTEAFF. DNA of the CDR3: TGTGCCATCAGGGAGAACGGACAGTTGAACACTGAAGCTTTCTTT.

The genes are TRBV6-1 and TRBJ2-3; 8 nucleotides line up with TRBD2. The CDR3 extends over 15 amino acids. V lost 6 bases and J lost 3; bases outside the gene matches: 8. Germline V gene sequence: CDR1 MNHNS, CDR2 SASEGT. CDR3: CASSPGGADTDTQYF. CDR3 nucleotide sequence: TGTGCCAGCAGCCCCGGGGGGGCCGATACAGATACGCAGTATTTT.

This sequence joins TRBV5-1 and TRBJ1-2, with a weak D call TRBD1 (6 bases). This CDR3 is 17 amino acids long. The V and J ends lost 0 bases and 0 bases respectively, with 15 bases between them. CDR1 SGHRS and CDR2 YFSETQ come from the germline V gene. CDR3 nucleotide sequence: TGCGCCAGCAGCTTGGGGGCAGGGGAGTCGGCTAACTATGGCTACACCTTC. It is translated as CASSLGAGESANYGYTF.

The genes are TRBV7-3 and TRBJ2-1, with 11 bases aligning to TRBD2. J gave up 0 bases and V 1 base, and 11 bases lay outside the gene matches. Per germline, CDR1 SGHTA and CDR2 FQGTGA. CDR3 length equals 20 residues. CDR3 residues: CASSLKGLAGGPSSYNEQFF. CDR3 nucleotide sequence: TGTGCCAGCAGCTTAAAGGGCCTAGCGGGGGGCCCCAGCTCCTACAATGAGCAGTTCTTC.

J is TRBJ2-3 and V is TRBV11-2; 7 positions match TRBD1. Germline values: CDR1 SGHAT, CDR2 FQNNGV. Trimming cost V 1 base and J 0 bases; bases outside gene matches: 4. This CDR3 comprises 16 residues. CDR3 residues: CASSLGGGGSTDTQYF. Here the CDR3 DNA reads TGTGCCAGCAGCTTAGGAGGGGGCGGGAGCACAGATACGCAGTATTTT. Complete variable domain (other parts from reference TRBV11-2 and TRBJ2-3): EAGVAQSPRYKIIEKRQSVAFWCNPISGHATLYWYQQILGQGPKLLIQFQNNGVVDDSQLPKDRFSAERLKGVDSTLKIQPAKLEDSAVYLCASSLGGGGSTDTQYFGPGTRLTVL.

This rearrangement joins TRBV28 to TRBJ2-1; TRBD2 matches 10 bases. The CDR3 loop spans 15 amino acids. Germline V lookup: CDR1 MDHEN, CDR2 SYDVKM. The V gene end was trimmed by 6 bases and the J gene end by 3 bases; junction bases not matched to a gene: 5. The CDR3 coding sequence is TGTGCCAGCAGACTAGCGGGGCGCTTCTACAATGAGCAGTTCTTC. Amino acids: CASRLAGRFYNEQFF.

V and J are TRBV5-4 and TRBJ2-7; the match to TRBD1 covers 9 bases. V lost 3 bases, J lost 6 bases, and 13 bases stayed unmatched. Germline lookup yields CDR1 SGHNT and CDR2 YYREEE (reference sequence). The CDR3 is 16 residues long. This chain's CDR3 is CASSSQGAQLKGEQYF. Here the CDR3 DNA reads TGTGCCAGCAGCTCACAGGGGGCGCAGTTAAAGGGCGAGCAGTACTTC.

V usage is TRBV30 and J usage is TRBJ1-6; D is undetermined. Trimming removed 2 bases from V and 4 bases from J, with 12 bases in between. CDR3 length: 15 amino acids. CDR1 and CDR2 from the germline V gene are GTSNPN and SVGIG (reference sequence). DNA of the CDR3: TGTGCCTGGAGTCCGGTTAGCGGATATAATTCACCCCTCCACTTT. It yields the protein CAWSPVSGYNSPLHF.

This chain connects TRBV6-1 to TRBJ1-5; D is ambiguous. Germline CDR1 reads MNHNS; CDR2 reads SASEGT. The CDR3 consists of 13 residues. The V end was cut by 7 bases, the J end by 5 bases, with 12 bases between. Here the CDR3 DNA reads TGTGCCAGCAAGGCGGGGATAGATCAGCCCCAGCATTTT. Residues: CASKAGIDQPQHF.

V gene TRBV30 combines with J gene TRBJ1-6; possibly TRBD1 for D (6 bases). V was cut by 2 bases and J by 9 bases, with 8 bases left in between. The CDR3 has 12 residues. Germline values: CDR1 GTSNPN, CDR2 SVGIG (reference sequence). The CDR3, as DNA: TGTGCCTGGAGTTACAGGGTTTCACCCCTCCACTTT. Protein product: CAWSYRVSPLHF.

This clone showed up just once. The V call is TRBV5-1, the J call TRBJ2-5, with 8 bases aligning to TRBD1. V was pared by 4 bases and J by 1 base, with 6 bases of the junction left unmatched. The CDR3 totals 15 residues. Germline CDR1 SGHRS, CDR2 YFSETQ. CDR3 sequence (DNA): TGCGCCAGCAGCCCACGACAGGGGACCCAAGAGACCCAGTACTTC. This gives the protein CASSPRQGTQETQYF.

The rearrangement joins TRBV6-1 to TRBJ1-5; 7 bases are shared with TRBD1. Germline-derived CDR1 and CDR2 are MNHNS and SASEGT. Germline trimming cut 2 bases from V and 4 bases from J; bases unmatched to any gene: 11. This CDR3 has 17 residues. The CDR3 DNA reads TGTGCCAGCAGTGAATTTCCGACAGGGTCGGAGAATCAGCCCCAGCATTTT. It translates to CASSEFPTGSENQPQHF.